The rows below give T cell receptor beta chains drawn from one sample of a study of early T cells in non-severe SARS-CoV-2 infection. TCRdb used MiXCR to reprocess the 5' RACE reads, holding one entry per CDR3 protein. The sample contains roughly 29,000 distinct CDR3 sequences, 6% to 7.5% of which appear only once. The material was whole blood, obtained at baseline. The receptors here all came from an adult who was a healthcare worker with PCR-confirmed SARS-CoV-2 infection or an uninfected control (not recorded which). The conserved cysteine and the conserved F or W are not part of the CDR3 here. Each record gives: J gene, V gene, CDR3 length, CDR3 protein.

J: TRBJ2-1
V: TRBV7-9
length: 13
CDR3: ASSFRGRGSDEQF

J: TRBJ2-3
V: TRBV7-2
length: 14
CDR3: ASSLSGGGSVDTQY

J: TRBJ2-7
V: TRBV12-3/TRBV12-4
length: 10
CDR3: ASSSRLAEQY

J: TRBJ2-7
V: TRBV28
length: 12
CDR3: ASSQRDRLYEQY

J: TRBJ2-3
V: TRBV11-2
length: 12
CDR3: ASGALDPADTQY

J: TRBJ2-7
V: TRBV6-2/TRBV6-3
length: 13
CDR3: ASRLPGQGSYEQY

J: TRBJ2-7
V: TRBV10-1
length: 12
CDR3: ASSRDASSYEQY

J: TRBJ2-2
V: TRBV12-3/TRBV12-4
length: 12
CDR3: ASITDGNTGELF

J: TRBJ2-3
V: TRBV7-8
length: 13
CDR3: ASSVETSGRDTQY

J: TRBJ2-1
V: TRBV20-1
length: 11
CDR3: SARPAGFNEQF

J: TRBJ2-5
V: TRBV20-1
length: 12
CDR3: SAISGGRQETQY

J: TRBJ2-2
V: TRBV20-1
length: 13
CDR3: SARELTSPNGELF

J: TRBJ2-1
V: TRBV5-1
length: 16
CDR3: ASSSGTAFLGDYNEQF

J: TRBJ1-5
V: TRBV28
length: 12
CDR3: ASSRPWGNQPQH

J: TRBJ1-2
V: TRBV2
length: 11
CDR3: ASRASRNYGYT

J: TRBJ2-2
V: TRBV10-3
length: 11
CDR3: ATGTSDTGELF

J: TRBJ2-3
V: TRBV7-9
length: 15
CDR3: ASSTRLAGGPTDTQY

J: TRBJ1-2
V: TRBV12-3/TRBV12-4
length: 10
CDR3: ASSLADGGYT

J: TRBJ2-7
V: TRBV18
length: 13
CDR3: ASSPLAGGLYEQY

J: TRBJ2-7
V: TRBV19
length: 13
CDR3: ASSRGRTRLGEQY

J: TRBJ1-1
V: TRBV2
length: 11
CDR3: ASGTPLNTEAF

J: TRBJ2-1
V: TRBV12-3/TRBV12-4
length: 13
CDR3: ASRAELAVYNEQF

J: TRBJ1-1
V: TRBV7-9
length: 13
CDR3: ASSSRSGVNTEAF

J: TRBJ2-3
V: TRBV19
length: 13
CDR3: ASSIGAASTDTQY

J: TRBJ2-3
V: TRBV5-4
length: 12
CDR3: ASSSRRDVDTQY

J: TRBJ1-5
V: TRBV3-1
length: 10
CDR3: ASSHTNQPQH

J: TRBJ1-2
V: TRBV6-2/TRBV6-3
length: 11
CDR3: ASSYGRNYGYT

J: TRBJ1-2
V: TRBV11-2
length: 11
CDR3: ASSIQGLYGYT